The table lists the clone carrying this TCR beta chain with a count of one. The target antigen is unknown. This record comes from a study of cytomegalovirus exposure and HLA in healthy donors. PCR was performed using 60 Vbeta and 13 Jbeta primers. The method was immunoSEQ multiplex PCR; TCRdb's version includes in-frame clones alone and lacks a portion of them. The table lists approximately 180,000 clones, about 81% of them singletons. Study-wide results and caveats: TCR beta V- and J-gene trimming, according to a later analysis, was linked to a missense DCLRE1C variant. DRB1 showed the most TCR associations and HLA-C the fewest in a later analysis, as rates varied by HLA locus. Some TCR beta chains (more than 150 of them) were listed as cytomegalovirus-associated.

Sequenced input: PBMCs. This receptor was identified in a man between 18 and 29 years old in good health and CMV-seronegative.

Written as DNA, the CDR3 is TGTGCCAGCAGCAAGGGGCATGAGCAGTTCTTC. It codes for CASSKGHEQFF. The chain uses TRBV13 and TRBJ2-1; weak D call: TRBD1 (5 bases). The CDR3 covers 11 residues. Germline CDR1 and CDR2: PRHDT and FYEKMQ (reference sequence). V was clipped by 5 bases and J by 8 bases, with 7 bases between them.